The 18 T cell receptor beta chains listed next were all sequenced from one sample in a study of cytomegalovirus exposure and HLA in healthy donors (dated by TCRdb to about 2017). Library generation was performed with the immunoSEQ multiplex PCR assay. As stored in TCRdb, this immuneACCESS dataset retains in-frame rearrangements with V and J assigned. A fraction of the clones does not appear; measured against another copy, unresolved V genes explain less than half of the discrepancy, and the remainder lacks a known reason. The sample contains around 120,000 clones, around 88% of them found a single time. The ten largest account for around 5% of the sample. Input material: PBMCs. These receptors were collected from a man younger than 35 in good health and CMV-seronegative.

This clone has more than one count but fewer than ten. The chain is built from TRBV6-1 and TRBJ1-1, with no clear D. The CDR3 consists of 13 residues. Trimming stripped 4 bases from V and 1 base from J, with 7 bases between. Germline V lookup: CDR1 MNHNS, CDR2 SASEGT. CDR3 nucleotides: TGTGCCAGCAGTGCCCTAAGGAACACTGAAGCTTTCTTT. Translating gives CASSALRNTEAFF.

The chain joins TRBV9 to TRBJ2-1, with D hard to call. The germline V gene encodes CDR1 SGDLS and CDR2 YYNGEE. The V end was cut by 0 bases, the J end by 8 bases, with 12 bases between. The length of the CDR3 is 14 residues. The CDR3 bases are TGTGCCAGCAGCGTAGATAACTTCTCGGATGAGCAGTTCTTC. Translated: CASSVDNFSDEQFF.

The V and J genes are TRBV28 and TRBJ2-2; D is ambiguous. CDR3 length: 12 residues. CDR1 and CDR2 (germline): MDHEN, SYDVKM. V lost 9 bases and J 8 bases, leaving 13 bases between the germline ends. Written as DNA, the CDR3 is TGTGCCAGTCTCCCCGTCAGGGGGGAGCTGTTTTTT. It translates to CASLPVRGELFF.

The DNA of the CDR3 is TGTGCCAGCAGCAGGGGACAGAACTACGAGCAGTACTTC. Amino acid sequence: CASSRGQNYEQYF. The rearrangement uses TRBV6-5 and TRBJ2-7; TRBD1 matches at 7 bases. The CDR3 sequence is 13 residues long. Germline CDR1 MNHEY, CDR2 SVGAGI. V lost 6 bases and J lost 3; bases outside the gene matches: 5.

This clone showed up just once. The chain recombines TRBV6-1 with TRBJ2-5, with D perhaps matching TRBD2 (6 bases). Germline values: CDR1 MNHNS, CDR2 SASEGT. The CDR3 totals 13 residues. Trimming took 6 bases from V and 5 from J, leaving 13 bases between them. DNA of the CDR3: TGTGCCAGCAGCACAGGAGGGTGGGAGACCCAGTACTTC. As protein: CASSTGGWETQYF.

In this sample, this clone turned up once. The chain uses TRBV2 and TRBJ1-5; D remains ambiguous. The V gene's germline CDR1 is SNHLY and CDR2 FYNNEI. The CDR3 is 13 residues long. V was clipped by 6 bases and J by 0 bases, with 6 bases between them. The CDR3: CASRALSNQPQHF. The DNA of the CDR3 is TGTGCCAGCAGGGCCCTTAGCAATCAGCCCCAGCATTTT.

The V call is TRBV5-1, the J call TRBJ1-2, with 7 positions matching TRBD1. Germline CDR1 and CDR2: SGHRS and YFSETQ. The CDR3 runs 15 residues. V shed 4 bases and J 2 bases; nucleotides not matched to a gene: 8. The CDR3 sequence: CASSPWTGGNYGYTF. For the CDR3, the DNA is TGCGCCAGCAGCCCCTGGACAGGAGGAAACTATGGCTACACCTTC.

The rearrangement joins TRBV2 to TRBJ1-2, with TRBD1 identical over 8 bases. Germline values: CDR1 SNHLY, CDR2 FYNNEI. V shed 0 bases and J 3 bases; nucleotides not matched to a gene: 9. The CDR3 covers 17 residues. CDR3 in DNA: TGTGCCAGCAGTGAAGCGCTTTCGACAGGGGTCGACTATGGCTACACCTTC. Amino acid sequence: CASSEALSTGVDYGYTF.

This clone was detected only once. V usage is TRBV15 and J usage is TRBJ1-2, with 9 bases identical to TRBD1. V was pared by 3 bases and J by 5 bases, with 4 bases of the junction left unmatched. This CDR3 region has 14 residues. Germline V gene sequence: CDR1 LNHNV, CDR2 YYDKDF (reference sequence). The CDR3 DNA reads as TGTGCCACCAGCAGGGGACAGGGAGGGTATGGCTACACCTTC. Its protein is CATSRGQGGYGYTF.

The CDR3 DNA reads TGTGCCAGCAGCTGGGACAGGAACACTGAAGCTTTCTTT. This gives the protein CASSWDRNTEAFF. The chain uses TRBV11-2 and TRBJ1-1, with TRBD1 matching 7 bases. Unmatched junction bases numbered 0, after V lost 4 bases and J lost 1 base. Germline V gene sequence: CDR1 SGHAT, CDR2 FQNNGV. CDR3 length: 13 amino acids. The full variable domain, its missing parts supplied by reference TRBV11-2 and TRBJ1-1, is EAGVAQSPRYKIIEKRQSVAFWCNPISGHATLYWYQQILGQGPKLLIQFQNNGVVDDSQLPKDRFSAERLKGVDSTLKIQPAKLEDSAVYLCASSWDRNTEAFFGQGTRLTVV.

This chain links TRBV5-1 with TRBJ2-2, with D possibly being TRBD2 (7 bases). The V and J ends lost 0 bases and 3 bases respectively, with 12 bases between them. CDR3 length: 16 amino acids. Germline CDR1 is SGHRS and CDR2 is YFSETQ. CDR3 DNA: TGCGCCAGCAGCTTGGTGGCGGGGGCGGACACCGGGGAGCTGTTTTTT. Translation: CASSLVAGADTGELFF.

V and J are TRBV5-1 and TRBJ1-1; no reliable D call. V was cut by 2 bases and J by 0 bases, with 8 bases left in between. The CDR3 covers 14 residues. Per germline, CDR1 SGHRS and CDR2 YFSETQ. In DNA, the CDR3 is TGCGCCAGCAGCTTAGACGGGATGAACACTGAAGCTTTCTTT. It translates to CASSLDGMNTEAFF.

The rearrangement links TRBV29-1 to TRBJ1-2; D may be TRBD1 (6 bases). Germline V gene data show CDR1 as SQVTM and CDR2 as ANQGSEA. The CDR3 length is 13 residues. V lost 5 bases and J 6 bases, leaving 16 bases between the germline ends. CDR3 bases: TGCAGCGTTACACCGACAGGAGCCGATGGCTACACCTTC. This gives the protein CSVTPTGADGYTF. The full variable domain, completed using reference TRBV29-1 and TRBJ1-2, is SAVISQKPSRDICQRGTSLTIQCQVDSQVTMMFWYRQQPGQSLTLIATANQGSEATYESGFVIDKFPISRPNLTFSTLTVSNMSPEDSSIYLCSVTPTGADGYTFGSGTRLTVV.

The CDR3 loop is CASSPGRGGPYNEQFF. The CDR3 DNA sequence: TGTGCCAGCAGCCCAGGGCGCGGGGGGCCCTACAATGAGCAGTTCTTC. The chain uses TRBV2 and TRBJ2-1; 8 bases map to TRBD2. Germline V lookup: CDR1 SNHLY, CDR2 FYNNEI. J was trimmed by 2 bases and V by 6 bases; bases with no gene match: 9. The CDR3 runs to 16 residues. Drawing the rest from reference TRBV2 and TRBJ2-1, the complete variable domain is EPEVTQTPSHQVTQMGQEVILRCVPISNHLYFYWYRQILGQKVEFLVSFYNNEISEKSEIFDDQFSVERPDGSNFTLKIRSTKLEDSAMYFCASSPGRGGPYNEQFFGPGTRLTVL.

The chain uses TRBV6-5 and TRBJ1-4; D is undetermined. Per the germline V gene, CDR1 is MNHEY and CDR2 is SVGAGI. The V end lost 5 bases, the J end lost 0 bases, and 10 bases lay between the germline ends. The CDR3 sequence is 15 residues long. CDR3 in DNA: TGTGCCAGCAGTCCTCGCTTAGCAACTAATGAAAAACTGTTTTTT. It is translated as CASSPRLATNEKLFF.

Written as DNA, the CDR3 is TGCGCCAGCAGCTTGACGGCTAGTGGCGGGGAGCTGTTTTTT. This gives the protein CASSLTASGGELFF. The V and J genes are TRBV5-1 and TRBJ2-2; D remains unclear. Germline V CDR1 and CDR2: SGHRS, YFSETQ. The CDR3 contains 14 residues. Trimming left V 1 base short and J 7 bases short, with 11 bases between. Combining the CDR3 with reference TRBV5-1 and TRBJ2-2 gives the whole variable domain KAGVTQTPRYLIKTRGQQVTLSCSPISGHRSVSWYQQTPGQGLQFLFEYFSETQRNKGNFPGRFSGRQFSNSRSEMNVSTLELGDSALYLCASSLTASGGELFFGEGSRLTVL.

The CDR3 region is CASSLGQADKETQYF. In DNA form, the CDR3 reads TGTGCCAGCAGCTTAGGGCAGGCCGACAAAGAGACCCAGTACTTC. The V call is TRBV7-2, the J call TRBJ2-5; D is ambiguous. Germline-derived CDR1 and CDR2 are SGHTA and FQGNSA. With 1 base removed from V and 3 bases from J, the gap between germline ends came to 12 bases. The CDR3 covers 15 residues.

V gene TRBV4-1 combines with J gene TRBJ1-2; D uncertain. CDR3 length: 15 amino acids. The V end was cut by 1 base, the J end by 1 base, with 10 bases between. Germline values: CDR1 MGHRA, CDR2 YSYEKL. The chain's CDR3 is CASSQGESNNYGYTF. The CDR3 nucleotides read TGCGCCAGCAGCCAAGGGGAGTCGAATAACTATGGCTACACCTTC.